Presented here are 26 T cell receptor beta chains from one specimen sequenced in a study of blood T cells in healthy people across ages (dated by TCRdb to 2015 to 2017). The library was made by 5' RACE. Data came from an Illumina HiSeq 2500. A second PCR of about 6 to 12 cycles was run with a J-beta primer mix and a sample-barcoded 5' primer. The public reads were quality trimmed at Q25 with fastp and then assembled into clones with MiXCR by TCRdb, keeping productive beta chains. Each entry is one CDR3 protein sequence, shown with its most common DNA and genes. The sample table contains 550,000 to 700,000 distinct CDR3 sequences; only one count was recorded for 27% of them. The ten largest clones take up around 20% of the sample. The sequencing sample was made of blood. These TCRs come from a woman in her sixties or seventies in good health.

Notes on this clonotype: Being one base from a much bigger clone, this may be a read error. This chain joins TRBV4-3 and TRBJ2-5; possible D gene TRBD2, 6 bases. Germline V lookup: CDR1 LGHNA, CDR2 YSLEER. The CDR3 runs to 15 residues. The CDR3 DNA is TGCGCCAGCAGCCCGCTTCCGGATGGAGGGGAGACCCGGTACTTC. Protein product: CASSPLPDGGETRYF.

This clonotype was seen more than once but under ten times. J is TRBJ2-6 and V is TRBV28; 9 positions agree with TRBD1. Per the germline V gene, CDR1 is MDHEN and CDR2 is SYDVKM. With 6 bases clipped from V and 1 base from J, the junction kept 7 bases outside the gene matches. The CDR3 is 17 residues long. The CDR3 loop reads CASSSGTGLSGANVLTF. For the CDR3, the DNA is TGTGCCAGCAGCTCCGGGACAGGGCTTTCTGGGGCCAACGTCCTGACTTTC.

The rearrangement uses TRBV3-1 and TRBJ1-1, with a weak D call TRBD1 (5 bases). CDR1 and CDR2 (germline): LGHDT, YNNKEL (reference sequence). The V gene lost 2 bases and the J gene lost 0 bases, with 16 bases spanning the gap. The CDR3 runs 17 residues. The DNA of the CDR3 is TGTGCCAGCAGCCAATGGGGACTCCGGGCCTTGAACACTGAAGCTTTCTTT. This codes for CASSQWGLRALNTEAFF.

The rearrangement joins TRBV20-1 to TRBJ2-5, with a possible D match to TRBD1 (5 bases). The CDR3 covers 13 residues. CDR1 is DFQATT and CDR2 is SNEGSKA in the germline V gene (reference sequence). The CDR3 region is CSAGETAQETQYF. Here the CDR3 DNA reads TGCAGCGCTGGCGAGACAGCACAAGAGACCCAGTACTTC.

The gene calls are TRBV2 and TRBJ2-5; tentatively, D is TRBD1 (6 bases). Trimming took 3 bases from V and 3 from J, leaving 17 bases between them. This CDR3 has 16 residues. Germline values: CDR1 SNHLY, CDR2 FYNNEI. The CDR3 here is CASSDVGTGREETQYF. The CDR3 coding sequence is TGTGCCAGCAGTGACGTCGGCACAGGGAGAGAAGAGACCCAGTACTTC.

This chain uses TRBV29-1 with TRBJ2-7, with D possibly matching TRBD1 (5 bases). Germline values: CDR1 SQVTM, CDR2 ANQGSEA. The CDR3 is made up of 11 amino acids. Between the trimmed V and J ends, which lost 6 bases and 0 bases, there was a span of 6 bases. Written as DNA, the CDR3 is TGCAGCGTGACAGACTCCTACGAGCAGTACTTC. Translation gives CSVTDSYEQYF.

This clonotype has only a few counts. V usage is TRBV28 and J usage is TRBJ1-1, with unresolved D. V shed 7 bases and J shed 0 bases, with 3 bases lying between them. Germline loops: CDR1 MDHEN, CDR2 SYDVKM. CDR3 length: 11 residues. This chain's CDR3 is CASILNTEAFF. The CDR3 DNA reads TGTGCCAGCATCCTGAACACTGAAGCTTTCTTT.

This clonotype was seen a handful of times. The V gene is TRBV12-3 or TRBV12-4, the J gene TRBJ1-2; tentative D call: TRBD1 (5 bases). This CDR3 comprises 14 residues. Trimming removed 5 bases from V and 7 bases from J, with 17 bases in between. CDR3 residues: CASSRDLGSGGYTF. CDR3 bases: TGTGCCAGCAGTAGGGACCTGGGCAGTGGTGGCTACACCTTC.

Worth noting for this clonotype: The conserved final phenylalanine or tryptophan is absent from the CDR3, which likely points to a read error. The DNA is omitted, as the CDR3 cannot be located on it reliably, and the CDR3 follows TCRdb's listing. This sequence joins TRBV7-2 and TRBJ2-1; the DNA was not compared with TRBD2, the D call given in the table. The CDR3 is 13 amino acids in total, end residues counted. Germline lookup yields CDR1 SGHTA and CDR2 FQGNSA. The CDR3 spells CASSLQPRYEQYV.

This clonotype was seen a few times. The CDR3 reads CASSAETGGGTEAFF. In DNA, the CDR3 is TGTGCCAGCAGTGCTGAGACAGGGGGTGGCACTGAAGCTTTCTTT. The gene calls are TRBV25-1 and TRBJ1-1; 9 positions agree with TRBD1. Germline loops: CDR1 MGHDK, CDR2 SYGVNS. V gave up 4 bases and J gave up 4 bases; unmatched junction bases: 7. The length of the CDR3 is 15 residues.

Only a few counts were recorded for this clonotype. V is TRBV7-2 and J is TRBJ2-5, with no clear D. The tail of the sequence fits TRBJ2-7 better, so the J call may be wrong. Germline CDR1 and CDR2: SGHTA and FQGNSA. The CDR3 totals 14 residues. CDR3 protein: CASSLDSNSYEQYF. CDR3 in DNA: TGTGCCAGCAGCTTAGACAGTAACTCCTACGAGCAGTACTTC.

This clonotype was observed a few times. V gene TRBV20-1 combines with J gene TRBJ1-1; TRBD1 matches at 9 bases. With V trimmed by 7 bases and J by 3 bases, 9 bases remained unmatched. Germline V CDR1 and CDR2: DFQATT, SNEGSKA (reference sequence). The CDR3 loop spans 14 amino acids. As DNA, the CDR3 is TGCAGTGTTAACAGGGGGCCGAGGGACACTGAAGCTTTCTTT. This encodes CSVNRGPRDTEAFF.

As DNA, the CDR3 is TGTGCCAGCAGCTTTAACGGCGGTGCCACTGAAGCTTTCTTT. Amino acid sequence: CASSFNGGATEAFF. The chain couples TRBV5-5 to TRBJ1-1; D remains unclear. The CDR3 loop spans 14 amino acids. The V end lost 2 bases, the J end lost 4 bases, and 12 bases lay between the germline ends. Germline V CDR1 and CDR2: SGHKS, YYEKEE (reference sequence).

This clonotype appeared a few times. This chain links TRBV18 with TRBJ2-4, with a possible D match to TRBD2 (5 bases). Germline loops: CDR1 KGHSH, CDR2 LQKENI. The V and J ends lost 5 bases and 1 base respectively, with 12 bases between them. The length of the CDR3 is 15 residues. The CDR3 reads CASSSLGAAKNIQYF. The CDR3 region has the DNA TGTGCCAGCTCATCCCTGGGAGCCGCCAAAAACATTCAGTACTTC.

The genes are TRBV11-2 and TRBJ2-2; the D call may be TRBD1 or TRBD2 (5 bases each). This CDR3 spans 16 amino acids. Germline V gives CDR1 SGHAT, CDR2 FQNNGV. Trimming removed 5 bases at V and 1 base at J, with 14 bases between. CDR3 residues: CASSPRDVLNTGELFF. CDR3 nucleotides: TGTGCCAGCAGCCCCCGGGACGTTCTGAACACCGGGGAGCTGTTTTTT.

The chain links TRBV20-1 to TRBJ2-2, with a tentative D call TRBD2 (6 bases). The CDR3 consists of 15 residues. V gave up 6 bases and J gave up 3 bases, with 17 bases separating them. Germline CDR1 DFQATT, CDR2 SNEGSKA (reference sequence). The CDR3 nucleotides are TGCAGTGCCTCTTTTGCGGGGCGATACACCGGGGAGCTGTTTTTT. Translating it yields CSASFAGRYTGELFF.

This clonotype has just a few counts. V usage is TRBV5-1 and J usage is TRBJ1-3; D possibly corresponds to TRBD1 (6 bases). The CDR3 sequence is 16 residues long. Germline assignment: CDR1 SGHRS and CDR2 YFSETQ. Trimming shortened V by 0 bases and J by 0 bases, and 10 bases separated the two germline ends. CDR3 DNA: TGCGCCAGCAGCTTGGCGACAGGAGCCTCTGGAAACACCATATATTTT. It specifies CASSLATGASGNTIYF. Using reference TRBV5-1 and TRBJ1-3 for the parts outside the CDR3, the full variable domain is KAGVTQTPRYLIKTRGQQVTLSCSPISGHRSVSWYQQTPGQGLQFLFEYFSETQRNKGNFPGRFSGRQFSNSRSEMNVSTLELGDSALYLCASSLATGASGNTIYFGEGSWLTVV.

The chain links TRBV20-1 to TRBJ1-2; D ambiguous. The CDR3 length is 13 residues. CDR1 is DFQATT and CDR2 is SNEGSKA in the germline V gene (reference sequence). V was pared by 0 bases and J by 5 bases, with 10 bases between. CDR3 region: CSAREGRDYGYTF. Here the CDR3 DNA reads TGCAGTGCTAGAGAGGGCAGAGATTATGGCTACACCTTC.

This clonotype was seen just once. This rearrangement joins TRBV12-3 or TRBV12-4 to TRBJ1-2, with 9 bases matching TRBD1. The CDR3 covers 15 residues. The V gene end was trimmed by 4 bases and the J gene end by 6 bases; junction bases not matched to a gene: 9. This CDR3 reads CASSSVMGQGDGYTF. Written as DNA, the CDR3 is TGTGCCAGCAGTTCAGTAATGGGACAGGGAGATGGCTACACCTTC.

The table lists this clonotype with a few counts. The J gene is TRBJ1-2, the V gene TRBV29-1, with D possibly matching TRBD1 (5 bases). The ends were cut back, 3 bases at V and 4 bases at J, with 9 bases in the middle. CDR3 length equals 12 residues. Germline values: CDR1 SQVTM, CDR2 ANQGSEA. CDR3: CSVEGTSYGYTF. The CDR3 coding sequence is TGCAGCGTTGAGGGGACCAGCTATGGCTACACCTTC.

This clonotype was counted between two and nine times. The chain recombines TRBV20-1 with TRBJ1-6; possibly TRBD1 for D (5 bases). The V and J ends lost 3 bases and 8 bases respectively, with 11 bases between them. This CDR3 contains 13 residues. Germline V lookup: CDR1 DFQATT, CDR2 SNEGSKA (reference sequence). The CDR3 nucleotides read TGCAGTGCTAGTGGCAGGGCAGATTCACCCCTCCACTTT. This translates into CSASGRADSPLHF.

CDR3 sequence reads: CASSSNAGGVNGYTF. The CDR3 region has the DNA TGTGCCAGCAGCTCGAACGCAGGGGGCGTTAATGGCTACACCTTC. V is TRBV7-2 and J is TRBJ1-2; 8 bases match TRBD1. This CDR3 is built from 15 residues. CDR1 SGHTA and CDR2 FQGNSA come from the germline V gene. V lost 4 bases to trimming and J lost 6 bases; unmatched junction nucleotides: 10.

V is TRBV30 and J is TRBJ2-5; 8 nucleotides line up with TRBD2. The trim removed 2 bases at V and 2 bases at J, leaving 4 bases unmatched. Per germline, CDR1 GTSNPN and CDR2 SVGIG (reference sequence). This CDR3 region has 14 residues. The CDR3 spells CAWSMGLGQETQYF. CDR3 nucleotides: TGTGCCTGGAGTATGGGACTAGGGCAAGAGACCCAGTACTTC.

The chain joins TRBV6-5 to TRBJ1-1; D unclear. CDR3 length: 18 amino acids. Trimming took off 0 bases at V and 0 bases at J, with 17 bases between the two ends. From germline, CDR1 is MNHEY and CDR2 SVGAGI. In DNA, the CDR3 is TGTGCCAGCAGTTACTCGAGAAGAATAGGGATGCTGAACACTGAAGCTTTCTTT. This codes for CASSYSRRIGMLNTEAFF.

The chain couples TRBV29-1 to TRBJ2-5; 7 bases map to TRBD2. This CDR3 is 13 amino acids long. Per germline, CDR1 SQVTM and CDR2 ANQGSEA. V lost 6 bases and J lost 2; bases outside the gene matches: 6. CDR3 in DNA: TGCAGCGTGCACTCCGGGGGGCAAGAGACCCAGTACTTC. Protein: CSVHSGGQETQYF.

The chain links TRBV2 to TRBJ2-4, with D hard to call. This CDR3 comprises 14 residues. Germline V gives CDR1 SNHLY, CDR2 FYNNEI. With 2 bases removed from V and 0 bases from J, the gap between germline ends came to 5 bases. The CDR3 DNA follows: TGTGCCAGCAGTGAACGGTTAGCCAAAAACATTCAGTACTTC. Translating it yields CASSERLAKNIQYF.